What follows is one T cell receptor (beta chain) and its context. V shed 1 base, J shed 7 bases, and the junction held 3 bases outside the gene matches. Per the germline V gene, CDR1 is SGHNT and CDR2 is YENEEA. There are 15 residues in the CDR3. These data originate in a study of glioma-infiltrating T cells. The iRepertoire nested amplicon-rescue multiplex PCR amplified TCR alpha and beta CDR3s from RNA. TCRdb ran MiXCR on the multiplex PCR reads and lists one entry per CDR3 protein. Counted here are over 15,000 distinct CDR3 sequences, roughly 50% occurring once; the ten biggest clones make up about 43%.

Material for sequencing was glioma tissue, nonneoplastic brain tissue, or PBMCs (not recorded which). This TCR was recovered from a human donor with low-grade glioma or glioblastoma, undergoing nonglioma brain surgery, or in good health (not recorded which). V gene TRBV11-3 combines with J gene TRBJ2-1, with 11 bases that match TRBD2. The CDR3 DNA is TGTGCCAGCAGCTTAGGTACTAGCGGGAGAAATGAGCAGTTCTTC. Translated, it gives CASSLGTSGRNEQFF.